This is a list of T cell receptor beta chains from one sample in a study of blood T cells in healthy people across ages. Using its own MiXCR run on the 5' RACE reads, TCRdb lists one record per CDR3 protein. The profile shows hundreds of thousands of distinct CDR3 sequences, around 45% of them singletons. The sequenced sample was blood. These receptors all stem from a woman in her sixties in good health. CDR3s include the opening cysteine and the closing phenylalanine or tryptophan. D genes are given only for firm matches. Where a row states a size, it is once, few, many or the class of an expanded clone; other rows omit it.

D,size,V,J,DNA,CDR3
.,once,TRBV6-5,TRBJ2-7,TGTGCCAGCAGTCCTTACCAGGGACCCTACGAGCAGTACTTC,CASSPYQGPYEQYF
.,.,TRBV2,TRBJ2-7,TGTGCCAGCAGTGAGGAGCCCCGACCACCCTACGAGCAGTACTTC,CASSEEPRPPYEQYF
.,.,TRBV6-5,TRBJ2-3,TGTGCCAGCAAGAAAAAAGATACGCAGTATTTT,CASKKKDTQYF
.,once,TRBV9,TRBJ2-5,TGTGCCAGCAGCGCCCATGGGGGAGTTCAAGAGACCCAGTACTTC,CASSAHGGVQETQYF
TRBD2,once,TRBV4-2,TRBJ2-3,TGTGCCAGCAGCCAAGGACTAGCTTCAGATACGCAGTATTTT,CASSQGLASDTQYF
.,.,TRBV27,TRBJ2-2,TGTGCCAGCAGTTCGTATGGGACATCCAACACCGGGGAGCTGTTTTTT,CASSSYGTSNTGELFF
.,.,TRBV5-1,TRBJ2-3,TGCGCCAGCAGCCCCCAAGGGGGGGCAGATACGCAGTATTTT,CASSPQGGADTQYF
.,.,TRBV27,TRBJ2-7,TGTGCCACCTACTACGAGCAGTACTTC,CATYYEQYF
.,.,TRBV28,TRBJ2-1,TGTGCCAGCAGTTACCGCAGGGGCAGCTCCTACAATGAGCAGTTCTTC,CASSYRRGSSYNEQFF
.,.,TRBV4-2,TRBJ2-5,TGTGCCAGCAGCCAAGGGACAGCGGGACAGACCCAGTACTTC,CASSQGTAGQTQYF
TRBD1,many,TRBV12-3/TRBV12-4,TRBJ2-1,TGTGCCAGCAGTTCAGCCGGGACAGGGAACAATGAGCAGTTCTTC,CASSSAGTGNNEQFF
TRBD1,few,TRBV5-1,TRBJ2-5,TGCGCCAGCAGCATGGGACAGTCAGGAGAGACCCAGTACTTC,CASSMGQSGETQYF
TRBD1,.,TRBV7-9,TRBJ2-1,TGTGCCAGCGCACAGGGGAACTACAATGAGCAGTTCTTC,CASAQGNYNEQFF
.,.,TRBV2,TRBJ2-1,TGTGCCAGCAGGAGGGACAACAGTGAGCAGTTCTTC,CASRRDNSEQFF
TRBD1,.,TRBV7-3,TRBJ2-1,TGTGCCAGCAGCCGGAACGGGATTGGGACAGGGGGATCCGATGAGCAGTTCTTC,CASSRNGIGTGGSDEQFF
TRBD2,.,TRBV28,TRBJ2-7,TGTGCCAGCAGTCGGTTTGGGGAGGGTCCCTACGAGCAGTACTTC,CASSRFGEGPYEQYF
.,.,TRBV7-2,TRBJ2-5,TGTGCCAGCGGTCTCGAGACCCAGTACTTC,CASGLETQYF
.,.,TRBV12-3/TRBV12-4,TRBJ1-6,TGTGCCAGCAGTTTTTCCGTTTCACCCCTCCACTTT,CASSFSVSPLHF
.,few,TRBV7-2,TRBJ1-2,TGTGCCAGCAGCGCCAGGAAGAACTATGGCTACACCTTC,CASSARKNYGYTF
TRBD1,.,TRBV7-6,TRBJ2-2,TGTGCCAGCAGCAGTCCGGACAGGGGGTTACGCGGGGAGCTGTTTTTT,CASSSPDRGLRGELFF
TRBD1,.,TRBV2,TRBJ2-1,TGTGCCAGCAGTCAAGCAGGGGGCCGTGAGCAGTTCTTC,CASSQAGGREQFF
TRBD1,.,TRBV5-5,TRBJ2-7,TGTGCCAGCAGCCCGGACAGGGCGATTCCTGTCTACGAGCAGTACTTC,CASSPDRAIPVYEQYF
.,.,TRBV10-3,TRBJ1-5,TGTGCCTCGGGAAGGGTTGGCAATCAGCCCCAGCATTTT,CASGRVGNQPQHF
.,few,TRBV5-1,TRBJ1-1,TGCGCCAGCAGCTTGTTACCACGGGACACTGAAGCTTTCTTT,CASSLLPRDTEAFF
TRBD2,.,TRBV20-1,TRBJ2-1,TGCAGTGCTAGAGATCTAACACGGGAGGGCCTCAATGAGCAGTTCTTC,CSARDLTREGLNEQFF
.,.,TRBV12-3/TRBV12-4,TRBJ2-2,TGTGCCTGCAGACCTACAGGGCACACCGGGGAGCTGTTTTTT,CACRPTGHTGELFF
TRBD1,.,TRBV7-2,TRBJ2-7,TGTGCCAGCAGCTTAGAAGTGACAGGGGGCAATGAGCAGTACTTC,CASSLEVTGGNEQYF
TRBD2,.,TRBV7-2,TRBJ2-2,TGTGCCAGCAGCTTCGTAGCGGGAGTGGCCGGGGAGCTGTTTTTT,CASSFVAGVAGELFF
.,few,TRBV7-9,TRBJ2-5,TGTGCCAGCAGCTGCGGCCAATCAGAGACCCAGTACTTC,CASSCGQSETQYF
.,.,TRBV5-5,TRBJ2-5,TGTGCCGGCAGCTGGGGACTGGCGGAGACCCAGTACTTC,CAGSWGLAETQYF
.,.,TRBV5-1,TRBJ2-5,TGCGCCAGCAAACGGGGAGCTAGAGAAGAGACCCAGTACTTC,CASKRGAREETQYF
.,.,TRBV6-6,TRBJ1-6,TGTGCTAGCAAGTTTTATAATTCACCCCTCCACTTT,CASKFYNSPLHF
TRBD2,.,TRBV15,TRBJ2-5,TGTGCCACCAGCAGCGGGACTACACACATCCAAGAGACCCAGTACTTC,CATSSGTTHIQETQYF
.,few,TRBV20-1,TRBJ2-5,TGCAGTGCTAGTCTCCAGATTCAAGAGACCCAGTACTTC,CSASLQIQETQYF